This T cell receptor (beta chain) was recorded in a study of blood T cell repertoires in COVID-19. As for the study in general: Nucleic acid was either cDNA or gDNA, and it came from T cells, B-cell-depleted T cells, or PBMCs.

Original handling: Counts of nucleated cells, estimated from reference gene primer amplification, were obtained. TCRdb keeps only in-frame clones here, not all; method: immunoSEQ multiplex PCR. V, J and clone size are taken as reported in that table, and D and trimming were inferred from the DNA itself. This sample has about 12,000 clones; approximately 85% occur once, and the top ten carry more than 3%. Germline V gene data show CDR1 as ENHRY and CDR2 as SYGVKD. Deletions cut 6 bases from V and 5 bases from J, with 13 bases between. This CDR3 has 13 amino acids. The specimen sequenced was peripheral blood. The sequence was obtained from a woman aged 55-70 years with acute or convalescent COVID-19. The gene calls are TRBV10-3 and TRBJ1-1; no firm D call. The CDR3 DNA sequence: TGTGCCATCAGCGTGGACCGGAGGACTGAAGCTTTCTTT. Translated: CAISVDRRTEAFF.